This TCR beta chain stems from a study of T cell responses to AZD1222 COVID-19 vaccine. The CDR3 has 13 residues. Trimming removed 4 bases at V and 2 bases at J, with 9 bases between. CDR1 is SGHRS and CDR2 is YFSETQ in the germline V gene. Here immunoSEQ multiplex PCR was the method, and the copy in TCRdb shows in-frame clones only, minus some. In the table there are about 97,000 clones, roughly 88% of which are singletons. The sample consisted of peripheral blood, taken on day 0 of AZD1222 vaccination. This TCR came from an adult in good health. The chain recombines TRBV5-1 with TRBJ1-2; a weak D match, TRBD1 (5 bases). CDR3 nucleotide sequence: TGCGCCAGCAGCCAGGGAGGAAACTATGGCTACACCTTC. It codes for CASSQGGNYGYTF.